A selection of T cell receptor beta chains follows, all from one sample in a study of T cells after yellow fever vaccination. TCRdb redid the calling of the 5' RACE reads with MiXCR, one entry per CDR3 protein. The table shows nearly 350,000 distinct CDR3 sequences, with 8% to 9.5% occurring only once. The specimen comprised PBMCs, sampled roughly 45 days after the first yellow fever vaccination. These receptors all stem from a man younger than 30 who received the YFV17D yellow fever vaccine. Each CDR3 is given with its conserved first and last residue. D genes are given only for firm matches. The size field is filled for only some rows; it gives once, few, many or a size class.

CDR3aa,CDR3nt,v_gene,j_gene,abundance,d_gene
CASSEKWGSYNEQFF,TGTGCCAGCAGTGAAAAGTGGGGCTCCTACAATGAGCAGTTCTTC,TRBV2,TRBJ2-1,.,.
CASSAWAGVNTEAFF,TGTGCCAGCAGTGCTTGGGCGGGAGTGAACACTGAAGCTTTCTTT,TRBV25-1,TRBJ1-1,.,.
CASTKGTGNEQFF,TGTGCCAGCACAAAAGGGACAGGGAATGAGCAGTTCTTC,TRBV28,TRBJ2-1,few,TRBD1
CASSRTVMGQAPPNTGELFF,TGTGCCAGCAGCCGAACTGTTATGGGACAGGCCCCTCCGAACACCGGGGAGCTGTTTTTT,TRBV4-2,TRBJ2-2,.,TRBD1
CASSTQGRGQETQYF,TGCGCCAGCAGCACCCAGGGTAGGGGCCAAGAGACCCAGTACTTC,TRBV5-1,TRBJ2-5,few,.
CASTPHPRGSSNQPQHF,TGTGCCAGCACCCCTCACCCCCGTGGGTCAAGCAATCAGCCCCAGCATTTT,TRBV7-8,TRBJ1-5,.,.
CASIEGRENVLTF,TGTGCCAGCATCGAAGGGAGAGAAAACGTCCTGACTTTC,TRBV12-3/TRBV12-4,TRBJ2-6,few,.
CASSLHVVEQYF,TGTGCCAGCAGCTTACATGTTGTCGAGCAGTACTTC,TRBV7-9,TRBJ2-7,.,.
CASSFGRGGNSPLHF,TGTGCCAGCAGTTTTGGTCGGGGGGGTAATTCACCCCTCCACTTT,TRBV12-3/TRBV12-4,TRBJ1-6,.,.
CATSTFPGQGKDTQYF,TGTGCCACCAGCACATTTCCGGGACAGGGCAAAGATACGCAGTATTTT,TRBV15,TRBJ2-3,.,TRBD1
CASSPQGREKLFF,TGTGCCAGCAGCCCACAGGGGCGGGAAAAACTGTTTTTT,TRBV2,TRBJ1-4,few,TRBD1
CASSLELEGLEQYF,TGTGCCAGCAGTTTAGAACTCGAGGGGCTCGAGCAGTACTTC,TRBV12-3/TRBV12-4,TRBJ2-7,many,.
CASSQGLRPSGGPVRNEQFF,TGCGCCAGCAGCCAAGGATTACGCCCTTCGGGGGGCCCCGTCCGGAATGAGCAGTTCTTC,TRBV4-3,TRBJ2-1,few,.
CASSRGIAAVQPQHF,TGTGCCAGCAGCCGCGGAATAGCCGCTGTTCAGCCCCAGCATTTT,TRBV7-2,TRBJ1-5,.,.
CASSTRTVNQPQHF,TGTGCCAGCAGCACCCGGACAGTCAATCAGCCCCAGCATTTT,TRBV7-2,TRBJ1-5,few,.
CASSLYVSQGTQYF,TGTGCCAGCAGCTTATATGTGTCCCAGGGGACCCAGTACTTC,TRBV7-2,TRBJ2-5,few,.
CASSGDRVSSYEQYF,TGTGCCAGCAGTGGAGACAGGGTCAGCTCCTACGAGCAGTACTTC,TRBV2,TRBJ2-7,.,TRBD1
CASRGGWNEQFF,TGTGCCAGCAGGGGTGGCTGGAATGAGCAGTTCTTC,TRBV28,TRBJ2-1,.,.
CSVEDRLAGGLYEQYF,TGCAGCGTTGAAGATCGCCTAGCGGGGGGTTTGTACGAGCAGTACTTC,TRBV29-1,TRBJ2-7,.,TRBD2
CASKYSNQPQHF,TGTGCCAGCAAATATAGCAATCAGCCCCAGCATTTT,TRBV6-2/TRBV6-3,TRBJ1-5,many,.
CASSLGGMGNQPQHF,TGTGCCAGCAGCTTAGGGGGTATGGGCAATCAGCCCCAGCATTTT,TRBV7-2,TRBJ1-5,.,.
CASSLAQGADTQYF,TGTGCCAGCAGCTTAGCGCAAGGGGCAGATACGCAGTATTTT,TRBV7-2,TRBJ2-3,few,.
CSASPPYRTVYGYTF,TGCAGTGCTAGCCCGCCCTACCGCACAGTCTATGGCTACACCTTC,TRBV20-1,TRBJ1-2,.,.
CASSSETGTGHYGYTF,TGTGCCAGCAGTTCGGAGACCGGGACAGGGCACTATGGCTACACCTTC,TRBV6-2/TRBV6-3,TRBJ1-2,.,TRBD1
CASSLSEANVLTF,TGCGCCAGCAGCCTATCTGAGGCCAACGTCCTGACTTTC,TRBV5-1,TRBJ2-6,.,.
CASSLSYRGHNEQFF,TGTGCCAGCAGCTTATCCTACAGGGGCCACAATGAGCAGTTCTTC,TRBV7-9,TRBJ2-1,few,TRBD1
CASSAGGKATGTINYGYTF,TGTGCCAGCAGTGCCGGGGGAAAGGCGACAGGGACTATTAACTATGGCTACACCTTC,TRBV12-3/TRBV12-4,TRBJ1-2,few,TRBD1
CASSSPDRNYGYTF,TGTGCCAGCAGTTCCCCGGACAGGAACTATGGCTACACCTTC,TRBV6-5,TRBJ1-2,.,TRBD1
CASSLGVGDEKLFF,TGCGCCAGCAGCTTGGGGGTCGGGGATGAAAAACTGTTTTTT,TRBV5-1,TRBJ1-4,few,.
CATIRDRRYSGNTIYF,TGTGCCACCATCCGGGACAGGAGATACTCTGGAAACACCATATATTTT,TRBV24-1,TRBJ1-3,.,TRBD1
CASSQDRRGKLGNTGELFF,TGTGCCAGCAGCCAAGATAGGAGGGGAAAGTTAGGGAACACCGGGGAGCTGTTTTTT,TRBV14,TRBJ2-2,few,.
CASSFRGDSPLHF,TGTGCCAGCAGTTTCAGGGGGGACTCACCCCTCCACTTT,TRBV27,TRBJ1-6,few,TRBD1
CASDPGQGKSHNTEAFF,TGTGCCAGTGACCCCGGACAGGGCAAGTCCCATAACACTGAAGCTTTCTTT,TRBV19,TRBJ1-1,few,TRBD1
CSVGDTSYEQYF,TGCAGCGTTGGGGATACATCCTACGAGCAGTACTTC,TRBV29-1,TRBJ2-7,many,.
CSASRGGDSNEQYF,TGCAGTGCTAGTCGGGGGGGCGACTCGAACGAGCAGTACTTC,TRBV20-1,TRBJ2-7,many,TRBD2
CASRARTGSYEQYF,TGTGCCAGCAGGGCTCGGACAGGGTCGTACGAGCAGTACTTC,TRBV12-3/TRBV12-4,TRBJ2-7,many,TRBD1
CASSAGASGGTEAFF,TGTGCCAGCAGCGCGGGGGCCAGCGGCGGCACTGAAGCTTTCTTT,TRBV6-1,TRBJ1-1,few,.
CASSRRNEQFF,TGTGCCAGCAGCCGAAGGAATGAGCAGTTCTTC,TRBV5-6,TRBJ2-1,many,.
CASSLGESSYEQYF,TGCGCCAGCAGCTTGGGAGAGTCCTCTTACGAGCAGTACTTC,TRBV5-1,TRBJ2-7,.,.
CASSLIAGEYTGELFF,TGTGCCAGCAGCTTGATAGCGGGGGAATACACCGGGGAGCTGTTTTTT,TRBV5-5,TRBJ2-2,.,TRBD2
CATSDSPGLADTDTQYF,TGTGCCACCAGTGATTCCCCGGGACTAGCGGACACAGATACGCAGTATTTT,TRBV24-1,TRBJ2-3,many,TRBD2
CASRHHLNRGKENSPLHF,TGTGCCAGCAGGCATCACCTCAACAGGGGAAAGGAGAATTCACCCCTCCACTTT,TRBV28,TRBJ1-6,many,TRBD1
CASSSPSLSTYEQYF,TGTGCCAGCAGTTCACCCAGCCTTTCGACCTACGAGCAGTACTTC,TRBV6-2/TRBV6-3,TRBJ2-7,.,.
CASSLTGPETQYF,TGTGCCAGCAGCTTAACGGGTCCAGAGACCCAGTACTTC,TRBV7-3,TRBJ2-5,.,.
CASSSLAATDTQYF,TGTGCCAGCTCATCACTAGCGGCCACAGATACGCAGTATTTT,TRBV18,TRBJ2-3,.,TRBD2
CASSLGGQGAPEAFF,TGCGCCAGCAGCTTGGGTGGCCAGGGGGCCCCTGAAGCTTTCTTT,TRBV5-1,TRBJ1-1,few,TRBD1
CAWSLSWELFF,TGTGCCTGGAGCCTTAGTTGGGAGCTGTTTTTT,TRBV30,TRBJ2-2,.,.
CASSLPAQMNTEAFF,TGCGCCAGCAGCTTGCCAGCACAGATGAACACTGAAGCTTTCTTT,TRBV5-1,TRBJ1-1,.,.
CASSQSGARGPDTQYF,TGCGCCAGCAGCCAAAGTGGCGCCCGGGGGCCAGATACGCAGTATTTT,TRBV4-3,TRBJ2-3,.,.
CASSLDGPQPQHF,TGCGCCAGCAGCTTGGATGGCCCTCAGCCCCAGCATTTT,TRBV5-1,TRBJ1-5,.,.
CASSSTGQYGYTF,TGCGCCAGCAGCTCTACGGGACAGTATGGCTACACCTTC,TRBV4-3,TRBJ1-2,.,TRBD1
CASSKNRVSYGYTF,TGTGCCAGCAGCAAAAACCGGGTTTCCTATGGCTACACCTTC,TRBV21-1,TRBJ1-2,many,.
CSVTRGYGYTF,TGCAGCGTCACTCGCGGATATGGCTACACCTTC,TRBV29-1,TRBJ1-2,few,.
CASTLWGSGYTF,TGTGCCAGCACCCTCTGGGGGTCCGGCTACACCTTC,TRBV28,TRBJ1-2,many,.
CASSKGGVGNYGYTF,TGTGCCAGCAGCAAAGGCGGCGTAGGGAACTATGGCTACACCTTC,TRBV21-1,TRBJ1-2,.,.
CSALAGASTDTQYF,TGCAGCGCCCTAGCGGGGGCCAGCACAGATACGCAGTATTTT,TRBV29-1,TRBJ2-3,.,TRBD2
CASSPLTAFPSTDTQYF,TGTGCCAGCTCACCATTGACAGCGTTTCCTAGCACAGATACGCAGTATTTT,TRBV18,TRBJ2-3,.,.
CASSQLGGEQFF,TGTGCCAGCAGCCAATTGGGGGGTGAGCAGTTCTTC,TRBV3-1,TRBJ2-1,.,.
CASSFGQGAYNEQFF,TGCGCCAGCAGCTTCGGACAGGGGGCCTACAATGAGCAGTTCTTC,TRBV5-1,TRBJ2-1,.,TRBD1
CASSTGQGVDTEAFF,TGTGCCAGCAGCACCGGACAGGGGGTGGACACTGAAGCTTTCTTT,TRBV9,TRBJ1-1,.,TRBD1